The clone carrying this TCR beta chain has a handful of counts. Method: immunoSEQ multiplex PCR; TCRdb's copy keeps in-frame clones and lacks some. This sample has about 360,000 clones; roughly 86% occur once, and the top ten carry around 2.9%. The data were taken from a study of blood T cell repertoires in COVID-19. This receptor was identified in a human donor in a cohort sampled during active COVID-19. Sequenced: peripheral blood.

The CDR3 DNA is TGCGCCAGCAGCTGGGGGACTAACTCCTACGAGCAGTACTTC. Its translation is CASSWGTNSYEQYF. The gene calls are TRBV5-1 and TRBJ2-7; 7 bases agree with TRBD2. CDR1 is SGHRS and CDR2 is YFSETQ in the germline V gene. Germline trimming cut 3 bases from V and 0 bases from J; bases unmatched to any gene: 3. The CDR3 runs to 14 residues.